The rows below give T cell receptor beta chains drawn from one sample of a study of blood T cells in healthy people across ages. MiXCR, applied by TCRdb to the 5' RACE reads, yields one record per CDR3 protein. The data show around 990,000 distinct CDR3 sequences, around two fifths seen once. Sequenced input: blood. Receptor source: a man younger than 35 in good health. Each CDR3 is given with its conserved first and last residue. The D gene is left open where the match is weak. For some rows the clone size is stated as once, few or many, or as a class when expanded; others skip it.

clone size,J gene,D gene,V gene,CDR3 protein,CDR3 DNA
few,TRBJ1-4,TRBD1,TRBV20-1,CSASDRPNEKLFF,TGCAGTGCTTCGGACAGGCCGAATGAAAAACTGTTTTTT
few,TRBJ1-2,.,TRBV4-3,CASSQDLASNYGYTF,TGCGCCAGCAGCCAAGACCTGGCCAGCAACTATGGCTACACCTTC
.,TRBJ1-2,.,TRBV12-3/TRBV12-4,CASSKENRANYGYTF,TGTGCCAGCAGCAAAGAGAACAGGGCGAACTATGGCTACACCTTC
.,TRBJ2-3,TRBD1,TRBV6-5,CASSLPGQGRLGTDTQYF,TGTGCCAGCAGTCTACCGGGACAGGGAAGGTTGGGCACAGATACGCAGTATTTT
.,TRBJ2-7,.,TRBV28,CASSLGQGRPYEQYF,TGTGCCAGCAGTTTGGGGCAGGGGCGCCCCTACGAGCAGTACTTC
.,TRBJ1-2,.,TRBV20-1,CSARDKRRGAYGYTF,TGCAGTGCTAGAGATAAACGCAGGGGTGCCTATGGCTACACCTTC
.,TRBJ1-2,TRBD1,TRBV2,CASSGDSTNYGYTF,TGTGCCAGCAGCGGGGACAGTACTAACTATGGCTACACCTTC
.,TRBJ2-3,TRBD2,TRBV11-2,CASSLGLAVPNTQYF,TGTGCCAGCAGCTTGGGACTAGCGGTCCCAAATACGCAGTATTTT
.,TRBJ1-2,.,TRBV9,CASSVGNSHGYTF,TGTGCCAGCAGCGTAGGAAACAGCCATGGCTACACCTTC
many,TRBJ2-7,.,TRBV7-9,CASSLGRSTYEQYF,TGTGCCAGCAGCTTAGGACGTTCAACCTACGAGCAGTACTTC
.,TRBJ2-5,.,TRBV30,CAWSVTAQETQYF,TGTGCCTGGAGTGTTACAGCCCAAGAGACCCAGTACTTC
.,TRBJ2-1,.,TRBV30,CAWSMTNYNEQFF,TGTGCCTGGAGTATGACTAACTACAATGAGCAGTTCTTC
few,TRBJ1-5,.,TRBV20-1,CSAIGVLLDQPQHF,TGCAGTGCTATCGGGGTTTTACTTGATCAGCCCCAGCATTTT
few,TRBJ1-1,TRBD1,TRBV20-1,CSALLPRGMTEAFF,TGCAGTGCTCTACTTCCCAGGGGGATGACTGAAGCTTTCTTT
.,TRBJ2-2,.,TRBV20-1,CSARDAGAINPGELFF,TGCAGTGCTAGAGATGCAGGGGCCATCAACCCCGGGGAGCTGTTTTTT